This T cell receptor beta chain was captured by sequencing in a study of regulatory T cells in long-lasting Graves disease. Time point noted: newly diagnosed GD, antithyroid drugs for less than 3 months. Researchers made the TCR library from RNA that was extracted from PBMCs. Building the TCR beta libraries relied on iRepertoire HTBI primers, and CDR3 regions underwent Arm-PCR. Each CDR3 protein is one row after TCRdb ran MiXCR on the multiplex PCR reads. The sample records hundreds of thousands of distinct CDR3 sequences, approximately 15% being singletons. Trimming took 0 bases from V and 2 from J; bases not matched to a gene: 1. CDR1 and CDR2 (germline): MNHEY, SVGEGT. This CDR3 contains 15 residues. This clonotype was detected ten times or more. This same sample was also taken into another study, of T cells in Graves' hyperthyroidism and ophthalmopathy. That source notes: With the HTBI primer set, the TCR CDR3 went through a first round of RT-PCR.

V is TRBV6-2 or TRBV6-3 and J is TRBJ2-3, with 8 bases aligning to TRBD2. The sequences come from peripheral blood mononuclear cells (PBMCs), collected at new diagnosis, from a patient treated with antithyroid drugs. This TCR was sampled from a man between 35 and 55 years old with Graves disease. This chain's CDR3 is CASSYSGGATDTQYF. The CDR3 DNA reads as TGTGCCAGCAGTTACTCCGGGGGGGCCACAGATACGCAGTATTTT.